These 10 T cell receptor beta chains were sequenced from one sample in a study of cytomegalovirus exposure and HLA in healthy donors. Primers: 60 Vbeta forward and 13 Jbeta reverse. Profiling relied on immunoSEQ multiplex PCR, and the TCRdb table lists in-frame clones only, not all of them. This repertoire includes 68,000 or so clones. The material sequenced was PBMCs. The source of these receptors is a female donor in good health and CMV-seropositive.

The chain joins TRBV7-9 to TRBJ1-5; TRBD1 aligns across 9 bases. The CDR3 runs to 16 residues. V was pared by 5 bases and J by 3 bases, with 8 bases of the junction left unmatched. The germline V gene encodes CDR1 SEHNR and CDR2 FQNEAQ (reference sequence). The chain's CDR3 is CASSGGTGGVNQPQHF. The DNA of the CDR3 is TGTGCCAGCAGCGGGGGTACAGGGGGCGTCAATCAGCCCCAGCATTTT.

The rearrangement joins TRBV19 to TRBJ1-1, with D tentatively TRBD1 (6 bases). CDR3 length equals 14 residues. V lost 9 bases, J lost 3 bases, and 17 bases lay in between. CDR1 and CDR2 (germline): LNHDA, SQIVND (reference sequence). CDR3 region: CASLPTGYDTEAFF. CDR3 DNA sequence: TGTGCCAGCCTTCCCACAGGGTATGACACTGAAGCTTTCTTT.

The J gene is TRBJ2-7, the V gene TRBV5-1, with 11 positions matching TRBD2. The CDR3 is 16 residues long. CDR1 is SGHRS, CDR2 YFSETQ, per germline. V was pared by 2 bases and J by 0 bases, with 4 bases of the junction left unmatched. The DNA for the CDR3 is TGCGCCAGCAGCTTTTCTAGCGGGGGGTTCTCCTACGAGCAGTACTTC. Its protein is CASSFSSGGFSYEQYF.

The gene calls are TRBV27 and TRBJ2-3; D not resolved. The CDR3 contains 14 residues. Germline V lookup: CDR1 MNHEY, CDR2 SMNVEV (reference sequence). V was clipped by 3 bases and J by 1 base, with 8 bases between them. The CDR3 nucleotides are TGTGCCAGCAGTTTCTGGTCGGGCACAGATACGCAGTATTTT. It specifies CASSFWSGTDTQYF.

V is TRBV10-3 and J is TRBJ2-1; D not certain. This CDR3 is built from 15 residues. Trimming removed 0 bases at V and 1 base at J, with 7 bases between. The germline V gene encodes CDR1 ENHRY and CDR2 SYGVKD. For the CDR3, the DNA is TGTGCCATCAGTGAGTCGCAGATTTCCTACAATGAGCAGTTCTTC. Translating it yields CAISESQISYNEQFF.

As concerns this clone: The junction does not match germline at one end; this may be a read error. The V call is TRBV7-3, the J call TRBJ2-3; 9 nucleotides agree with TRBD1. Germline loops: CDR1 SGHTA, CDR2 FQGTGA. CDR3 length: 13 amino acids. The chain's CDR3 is CASSRIGGQGKDF. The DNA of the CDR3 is TGTGCCAGCAGCCGTATTGGGGGACAGGGCAAGGATTTT.

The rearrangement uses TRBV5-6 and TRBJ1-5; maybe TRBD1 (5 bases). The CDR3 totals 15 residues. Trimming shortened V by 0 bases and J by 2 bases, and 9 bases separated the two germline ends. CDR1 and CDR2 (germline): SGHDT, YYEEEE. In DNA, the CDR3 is TGTGCCAGCAGCTTGGGGGGCATGGGCAATCAGCCCCAGCATTTT. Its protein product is CASSLGGMGNQPQHF.

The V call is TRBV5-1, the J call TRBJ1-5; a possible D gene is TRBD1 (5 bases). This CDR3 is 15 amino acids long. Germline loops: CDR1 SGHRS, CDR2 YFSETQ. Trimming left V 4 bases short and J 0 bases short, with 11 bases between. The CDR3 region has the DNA TGCGCCAGCAGCCCCGGGGGTTATAGCAATCAGCCCCAGCATTTT. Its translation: CASSPGGYSNQPQHF.

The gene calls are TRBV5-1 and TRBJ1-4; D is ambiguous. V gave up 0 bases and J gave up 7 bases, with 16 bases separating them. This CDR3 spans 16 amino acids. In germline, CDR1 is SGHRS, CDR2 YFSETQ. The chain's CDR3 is CASSLGRGLWTEKLFF. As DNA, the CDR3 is TGCGCCAGCAGCTTGGGTCGAGGGCTTTGGACTGAAAAACTGTTTTTT.

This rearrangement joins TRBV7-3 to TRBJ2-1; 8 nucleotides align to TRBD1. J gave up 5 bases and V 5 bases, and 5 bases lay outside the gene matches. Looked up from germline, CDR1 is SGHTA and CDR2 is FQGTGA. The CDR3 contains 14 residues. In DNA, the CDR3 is TGTGCCAGCAGCCGCGGACAGGGCCACAATGAGCAGTTCTTC. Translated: CASSRGQGHNEQFF.